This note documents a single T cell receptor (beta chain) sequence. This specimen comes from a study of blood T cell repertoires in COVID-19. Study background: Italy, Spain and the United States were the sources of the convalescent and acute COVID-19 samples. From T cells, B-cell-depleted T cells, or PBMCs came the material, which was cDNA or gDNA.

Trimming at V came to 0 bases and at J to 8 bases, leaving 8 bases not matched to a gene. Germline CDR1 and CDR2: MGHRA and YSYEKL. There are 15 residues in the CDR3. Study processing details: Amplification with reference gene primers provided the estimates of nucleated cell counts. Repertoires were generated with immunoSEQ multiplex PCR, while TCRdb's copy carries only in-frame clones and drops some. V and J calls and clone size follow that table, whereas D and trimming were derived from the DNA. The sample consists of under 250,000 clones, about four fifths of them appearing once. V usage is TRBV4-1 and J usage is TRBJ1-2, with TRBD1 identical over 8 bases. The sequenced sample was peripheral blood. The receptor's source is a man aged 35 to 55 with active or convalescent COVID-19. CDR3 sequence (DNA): TGCGCCAGCAGCCAAGATCCAGGGGGCGTGGGCGGCTACACCTTC. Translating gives CASSQDPGGVGGYTF.